This entry concerns a single TCR beta chain. The sample belongs to a study of T cell responses to AZD1222 COVID-19 vaccine. This CDR3 is 13 amino acids long. J lost 9 bases, V lost 4 bases, and 6 bases had no gene match. Germline loops: CDR1 SGDLS, CDR2 YYNGEE. TCRdb's copy holds only in-frame clones and misses some; the assay was immunoSEQ multiplex PCR. The sample lists approximately 130,000 clones, approximately 90% occurring once. This chain joins TRBV9 and TRBJ2-1; 8 nucleotides agree with TRBD2. The TCR sequence derives from an adult in good health. The sample consisted of peripheral blood, taken on day 0 of AZD1222 vaccination. Written as DNA, the CDR3 is TGTGCCAGCAGCTTAGCGGGATTCTCTGAGCAGTTCTTC. It yields the protein CASSLAGFSEQFF. The full variable domain, with the rest looked up from reference TRBV9 and TRBJ2-1, is DSGVTQTPKHLITATGQRVTLRCSPRSGDLSVYWYQQSLDQGLQFLIQYYNGEERAKGNILERFSAQQFPDLHSELNLSSLELGDSALYFCASSLAGFSEQFFGPGTRLTVL.